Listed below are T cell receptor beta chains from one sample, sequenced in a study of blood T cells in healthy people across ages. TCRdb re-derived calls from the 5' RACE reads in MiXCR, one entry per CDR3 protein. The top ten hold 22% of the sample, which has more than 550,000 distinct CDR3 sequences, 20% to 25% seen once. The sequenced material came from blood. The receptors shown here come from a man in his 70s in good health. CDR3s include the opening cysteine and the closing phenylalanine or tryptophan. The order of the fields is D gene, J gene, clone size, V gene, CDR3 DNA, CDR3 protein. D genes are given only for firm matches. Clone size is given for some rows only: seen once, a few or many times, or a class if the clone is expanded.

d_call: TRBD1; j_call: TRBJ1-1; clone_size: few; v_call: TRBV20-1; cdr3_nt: TGCAGTGCTAGAGATAGACAGGGGGGGACTGAAGCTTTCTTT; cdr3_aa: CSARDRQGGTEAFF
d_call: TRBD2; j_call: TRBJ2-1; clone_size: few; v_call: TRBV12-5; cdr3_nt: TGTGCTAGTGGTTTGAGGCTAGCGGGACACAATGAGCAGTTCTTC; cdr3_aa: CASGLRLAGHNEQFF
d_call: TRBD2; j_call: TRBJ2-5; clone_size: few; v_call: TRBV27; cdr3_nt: TGTGCCAGCAGTCGAGCGGGGTACCAAGAGACCCAGTACTTC; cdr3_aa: CASSRAGYQETQYF
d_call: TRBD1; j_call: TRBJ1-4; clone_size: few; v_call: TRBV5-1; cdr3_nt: TGCGCCAGCAGCAACACCGGGACAGGGGGCGAAAAACTGTTTTTT; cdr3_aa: CASSNTGTGGEKLFF
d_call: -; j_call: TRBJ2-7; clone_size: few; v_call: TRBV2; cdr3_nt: TGTGCCAGCATAGCGACACAAAGCTCCTACGAGCAGTACTTC; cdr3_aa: CASIATQSSYEQYF
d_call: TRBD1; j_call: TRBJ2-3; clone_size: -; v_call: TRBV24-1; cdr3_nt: TGTGCCACCAGTGGCCAGGGGGCTCGCACAGATACGCAGTATTTT; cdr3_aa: CATSGQGARTDTQYF
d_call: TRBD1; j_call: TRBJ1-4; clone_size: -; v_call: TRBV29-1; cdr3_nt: TGCAGCGTTGAGGAAGGGACAGGGGGGGACGAAAAACTGTTTTTT; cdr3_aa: CSVEEGTGGDEKLFF
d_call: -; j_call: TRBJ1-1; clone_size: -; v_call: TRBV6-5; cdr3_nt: TGTGCCAGCAGATTCCGGGACACGGAAGGCGCTGAAGCTTTCTTT; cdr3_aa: CASRFRDTEGAEAFF
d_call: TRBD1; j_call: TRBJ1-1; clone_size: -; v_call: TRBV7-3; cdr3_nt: TGTGCCAGCAGCGTAACAGGGGAGAACACTGAAGCTTTCTTT; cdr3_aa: CASSVTGENTEAFF
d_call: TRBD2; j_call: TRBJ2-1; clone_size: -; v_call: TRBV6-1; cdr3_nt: TGTGCCAGCAGTGAATGGTCTAGCGGGAGAGGTGAGCAGTTCTTC; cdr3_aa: CASSEWSSGRGEQFF
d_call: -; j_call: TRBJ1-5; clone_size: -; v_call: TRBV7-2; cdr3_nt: TGTGCCAGCAGAAAGGAACAAAATAGCAATCAGCCCCAGCATTTT; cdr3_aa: CASRKEQNSNQPQHF
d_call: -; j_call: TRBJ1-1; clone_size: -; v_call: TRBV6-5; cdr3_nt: TGTGCCAGCAGTTACTTTCTAGGGGCCCAGGGAAACACTGAAGCTTTCTTT; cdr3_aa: CASSYFLGAQGNTEAFF
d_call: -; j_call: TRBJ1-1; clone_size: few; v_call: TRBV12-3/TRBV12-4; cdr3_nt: TGTGCCAGCAGCCCGTTGTCTGAAGCTTTCTTT; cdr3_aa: CASSPLSEAFF
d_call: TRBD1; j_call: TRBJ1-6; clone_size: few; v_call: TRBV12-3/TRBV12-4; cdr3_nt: TGTGCCAGCAGTAATCCGGGACAGGAGTTTAATTCACCCCTCCACTTT; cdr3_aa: CASSNPGQEFNSPLHF
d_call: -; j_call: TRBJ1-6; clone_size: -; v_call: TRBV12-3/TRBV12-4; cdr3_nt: TGTGCCAGCAGTCCCCCGGGACAAAATAATTCACCCCTCCACTTT; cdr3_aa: CASSPPGQNNSPLHF
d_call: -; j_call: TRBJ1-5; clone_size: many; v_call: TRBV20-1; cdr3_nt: TGCAGTGCTACACAGCAGGGGAATCAGCCCCAGCATTTT; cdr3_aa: CSATQQGNQPQHF